The 27 T cell receptor beta chains below come from one sample, sequenced in a study of blood T cell repertoires in COVID-19. Method: immunoSEQ multiplex PCR; TCRdb's copy keeps in-frame clones and lacks some. The sample carries 130,000 to 150,000 clones, more than 75% recorded once. The specimen sequenced was peripheral blood. The receptors come from a human donor with acute or convalescent COVID-19. The donor label of this sample is uncertain.

The V gene is TRBV2, the J gene TRBJ1-1; a weak D match, TRBD1 (6 bases). Trimming removed 4 bases from V and 3 bases from J, with 12 bases in between. Germline loops: CDR1 SNHLY, CDR2 FYNNEI. The CDR3 is 14 residues long. CDR3 in amino acids: CASSVGDTYTEAFF. Written as DNA, the CDR3 is TGTGCCAGCAGTGTTGGGGACACTTACACTGAAGCTTTCTTT.

The rearrangement links TRBV7-2 to TRBJ1-4; unclear D gene. The V end was cut by 5 bases, the J end by 0 bases, with 13 bases between. In germline, CDR1 is SGHTA, CDR2 FQGNSA. The CDR3 is made up of 16 amino acids. The CDR3, as DNA: TGTGCCAGCAGCCCCAGGCGGACTACAACTAATGAAAAACTGTTTTTT. Residues: CASSPRRTTTNEKLFF.

V gene TRBV25-1 combines with J gene TRBJ1-3, with D possibly TRBD1 on 6 matching bases. Germline CDR1 is MGHDK and CDR2 is SYGVNS. Trimming took off 6 bases at V and 4 bases at J, with 16 bases between the two ends. The CDR3 extends over 15 amino acids. CDR3 sequence (DNA): TGTGCCAGCAGCTTCGGACAGAATTACGGAAACACCATATATTTT. Protein: CASSFGQNYGNTIYF.

This chain links TRBV30 with TRBJ2-5; TRBD2 agrees at 12 bases. This CDR3 has 14 residues. From germline, CDR1 is GTSNPN and CDR2 SVGIG (reference sequence). The junction had 8 bases not matched to a gene; V was cut back by 8 bases and J by 4 bases. CDR3 sequence: CARSPGLAGETQYF. The CDR3 bases are TGTGCCAGAAGCCCGGGACTAGCGGGAGAGACCCAGTACTTC.

The chain has TRBV3-1 (or the pseudogene TRBV3-2) and TRBJ2-1, with TRBD1 as a possible D gene (7 bases). The germline CDR1 and CDR2 sequences are LGHDT and YNNKEL (reference sequence). CDR3 length: 15 amino acids. The ends were cut back, 4 bases at V and 5 bases at J, with 15 bases in the middle. The CDR3, as DNA: TGTGCCAGCAGCCTGCCAGGGGGGCGACACAATGAGCAGTTCTTC. Its translation: CASSLPGGRHNEQFF.

The J gene is TRBJ1-4, the V gene TRBV2; 12 nucleotides line up with TRBD1. J was trimmed by 7 bases and V by 6 bases; bases with no gene match: 3. Looked up from germline, CDR1 is SNHLY and CDR2 is FYNNEI. This CDR3 spans 14 amino acids. CDR3 loop: CASRGTGGTEKLFF. The CDR3 region has the DNA TGTGCCAGCAGGGGGACAGGGGGCACTGAAAAACTGTTTTTT.

The V gene is TRBV7-8, the J gene TRBJ1-1, with unresolved D. The CDR3 runs to 14 residues. CDR1 SGHVS and CDR2 FQNEAQ come from the germline V gene. V was trimmed by 1 base and J by 1 base, leaving 7 bases between them. CDR3 residues: CASSLGAANTEAFF. The CDR3 DNA is TGTGCCAGCAGCTTAGGGGCCGCGAACACTGAAGCTTTCTTT.

The chain links TRBV29-1 to TRBJ1-3, with D hard to call. Trimming stripped 4 bases from V and 0 bases from J, with 16 bases between. CDR1 is SQVTM and CDR2 is ANQGSEA in the germline V gene. The CDR3 consists of 16 residues. Here the CDR3 DNA reads TGCAGCGTTGTCCTCTCTCCGGGAATCTCTGGAAACACCATATATTTT. This codes for CSVVLSPGISGNTIYF.

The V and J genes are TRBV12-3 or TRBV12-4 and TRBJ2-1; TRBD2 is a possible D gene (5 bases). CDR3 length: 12 amino acids. The V gene lost 6 bases and the J gene lost 8 bases, with 11 bases spanning the gap. Written as DNA, the CDR3 is TGTGCCAGCAGGCGGACTTTGGATGAGCAGTTCTTC. Encoded protein: CASRRTLDEQFF.

CDR3: CASSYSWTPQPGELFF. DNA for the CDR3: TGTGCCAGCAGTTACTCCTGGACACCCCAACCCGGGGAGCTGTTTTTT. The rearrangement uses TRBV6-5 and TRBJ2-2, with D tentatively TRBD1 (5 bases). Between the trimmed V and J ends, which lost 0 bases and 6 bases, there was a span of 14 bases. The germline V gene encodes CDR1 MNHEY and CDR2 SVGAGI. The CDR3 sequence is 16 residues long.

As for this clone: In the same sample, other DNA sequences code for this CDR3. The chain is built from TRBV4-2 and TRBJ1-1, with 8 nucleotides matching TRBD1. Germline-derived CDR1 and CDR2 are LGHNA and YNFKEQ. This CDR3 comprises 16 residues. Trimming removed 0 bases from V and 2 bases from J; junction bases left unmatched: 5. This chain's CDR3 is CASSQEQTGVNTEAFF. In nucleotides, the CDR3 is TGTGCCAGCAGCCAAGAGCAGACAGGGGTTAACACTGAAGCTTTCTTT.

The CDR3 nucleotides are TGTGCCTGGAGAGAGGACAGGAGGCTTTCTAACTATGGCTACACCTTC. Translating gives CAWREDRRLSNYGYTF. The chain carries TRBV30 and TRBJ1-2, with 7 bases identical to TRBD1. Trimming cost V 3 bases and J 0 bases; bases outside gene matches: 10. From germline, CDR1 is GTSNPN and CDR2 SVGIG (reference sequence). CDR3 length: 16 residues.

The gene calls are TRBV9 and TRBJ2-1, with 11 bases that match TRBD2. Germline assignment: CDR1 SGDLS and CDR2 YYNGEE. With 0 bases clipped from V and 9 bases from J, the junction kept 11 bases outside the gene matches. CDR3 length equals 17 residues. The chain's CDR3 is CASSVVSSLTSGGEQFF. The CDR3 nucleotides are TGTGCCAGCAGCGTAGTCTCTTCGCTAACTAGCGGGGGTGAGCAGTTCTTC.

The chain uses TRBV2 and TRBJ1-5; a weak D match, TRBD1 (5 bases). The germline CDR1 and CDR2 sequences are SNHLY and FYNNEI. This CDR3 spans 12 amino acids. V was clipped by 6 bases and J by 6 bases, with 9 bases between them. The chain's CDR3 is CASRGEGQPQHF. The CDR3 nucleotides are TGTGCCAGCAGGGGGGAGGGTCAGCCCCAGCATTTT.

V is TRBV4-1 and J is TRBJ2-5, with a weak D call TRBD2 (6 bases). The V gene's germline CDR1 is MGHRA and CDR2 YSYEKL. Trimming pared 1 base from V and 4 bases from J, leaving 13 bases between. The CDR3 extends over 15 amino acids. CDR3 residues: CASSQGPSRGETQYF. DNA of the CDR3: TGCGCCAGCAGCCAAGGCCCATCGCGGGGAGAGACCCAGTACTTC.

This rearrangement joins TRBV19 to TRBJ2-7; D might be TRBD1 (5 bases). The germline gives CDR1 LNHDA, CDR2 SQIVND (reference sequence). The germline V and J ends were trimmed by 5 bases and 6 bases, with 17 bases remaining between them. The CDR3 contains 14 residues. CDR3 nucleotide sequence: TGTGCCAGTAGTCTACAGCCGGAAAGGGGCGAGCAGTACTTC. Its protein product is CASSLQPERGEQYF.

The chain employs TRBV6-5 and TRBJ2-2; 7 bases fit TRBD1. The CDR3 is made up of 16 amino acids. V lost 2 bases and J lost 3; bases outside the gene matches: 6. CDR1 and CDR2 (germline): MNHEY, SVGAGI. CDR3 region: CASSYARQGDTGELFF. The DNA for the CDR3 is TGTGCCAGCAGTTACGCCAGACAGGGAGACACCGGGGAGCTGTTTTTT.

The chain combines TRBV9 with TRBJ1-4; D gene ambiguous. Trimming shortened V by 0 bases and J by 8 bases, and 5 bases separated the two germline ends. Germline values: CDR1 SGDLS, CDR2 YYNGEE. The CDR3 consists of 12 residues. The CDR3 DNA is TGTGCCAGCAGCGTAGGGCAAGAAAAACTGTTTTTT. It is translated as CASSVGQEKLFF.

The chain joins TRBV19 to TRBJ1-2; a weak D match, TRBD1 (5 bases). V was pared by 1 base and J by 5 bases, with 11 bases between. The CDR3 runs 14 residues. Germline CDR1 and CDR2: LNHDA and SQIVND (reference sequence). The CDR3 region is CASSIAGLSYGYTF. The CDR3 DNA reads as TGTGCCAGTAGTATAGCAGGGTTAAGTTATGGCTACACCTTC.

V is TRBV3-1 (or the pseudogene TRBV3-2) and J is TRBJ2-5; 11 bases line up with TRBD2. Trimming cost V 1 base and J 5 bases; bases outside gene matches: 9. This CDR3 has 17 residues. The V gene's germline CDR1 is LGHDT and CDR2 YNNKEL (reference sequence). Here the CDR3 reads CASSQAYLAGGRETQYF. CDR3 in DNA: TGTGCCAGCAGCCAAGCGTACCTAGCGGGGGGCCGTGAGACCCAGTACTTC.

The chain has TRBV6-6 and TRBJ1-6, with no clear D. The CDR3 has 15 amino acids. The ends were cut back, 6 bases at V and 6 bases at J, with 15 bases in the middle. The germline V gene has CDR1 MNHNY and CDR2 SVGAGI (reference sequence). The CDR3 DNA follows: TGTGCCAGCAGCCTCGCCCCCCACAGTAATTCACCCCTCCACTTT. The encoded protein is CASSLAPHSNSPLHF.

V gene TRBV6-2 or TRBV6-3 combines with J gene TRBJ2-7, with D possibly matching TRBD1 (5 bases). CDR3 length equals 15 residues. Trimming shortened V by 4 bases and J by 3 bases, and 16 bases separated the two germline ends. Germline lookup yields CDR1 MNHEY and CDR2 SVGEGT. The CDR3 reads CASSSLSDRFYEQYF. The CDR3 DNA follows: TGTGCCAGCAGTTCCCTCTCAGACAGATTCTACGAGCAGTACTTC.

The V and J genes are TRBV19 and TRBJ1-2, with TRBD1 as a possible D gene (6 bases). This CDR3 comprises 13 residues. Trimming removed 7 bases at V and 6 bases at J, with 15 bases between. Germline V lookup: CDR1 LNHDA, CDR2 SQIVND (reference sequence). The DNA of the CDR3 is TGTGCCAGTATGAATTTCGGGGGGCATGGCTACACCTTC. Amino acids: CASMNFGGHGYTF.

The chain recombines TRBV12-3 or TRBV12-4 with TRBJ1-5; no clear D gene. Trimming stripped 4 bases from V and 4 bases from J, with 8 bases between. The CDR3 length is 13 residues. CDR3 coding DNA: TGTGCCAGCAGTTCAGGTCAGAATCAGCCCCAGCATTTT. Translation: CASSSGQNQPQHF.

The chain combines TRBV2 with TRBJ2-5; D gene uncertain. V was shortened by 2 bases and J by 4 bases, with 14 bases between the two germline ends. CDR1 SNHLY and CDR2 FYNNEI come from the germline V gene. CDR3 size: 15 residues. The DNA for the CDR3 is TGTGCCAGCAGTGAACCAGGTCTCGTGAGAGAGACCCAGTACTTC. This sequence encodes CASSEPGLVRETQYF.

This chain uses TRBV3-1 (or the pseudogene TRBV3-2) with TRBJ1-3, with D unresolved. The V and J ends lost 4 bases and 4 bases respectively, with 23 bases between them. This CDR3 region has 18 residues. The germline CDR1 and CDR2 sequences are LGHDT and YNNKEL (reference sequence). The CDR3 bases are TGTGCCAGCAGCCCATTAAATCCCCTCAACTCGGGAGGAAACACCATATATTTT. As protein: CASSPLNPLNSGGNTIYF.

The J gene is TRBJ1-6, the V gene TRBV19, with 9 bases matching TRBD1. With 5 bases clipped from V and 8 bases from J, the junction kept 4 bases outside the gene matches. CDR3 length: 14 residues. Per germline, CDR1 LNHDA and CDR2 SQIVND (reference sequence). The CDR3 DNA reads as TGTGCCAGTAGTTCGGACAGGGGACATTCACCCCTCCACTTT. This translates into CASSSDRGHSPLHF.